The 20 T cell receptor beta chains in this list originate from one sample, sequenced in a study of CD8 T cells in ankylosing spondylitis. TCRdb redid the calling of the 5' RACE reads with MiXCR, one entry per CDR3 protein. The sample yields about 140,000 distinct CDR3 sequences, roughly 8% seen once. Specimen: synovial fluid, either unsorted or a sorted T cell fraction (not recorded which). These receptors were collected from a male donor with ankylosing spondylitis.

This clonotype was picked up many times. The chain is built from TRBV12-3 or TRBV12-4 and TRBJ1-4; 8 bases align to TRBD1. Unmatched junction bases numbered 7, after V lost 3 bases and J lost 7 bases. The CDR3 loop spans 15 amino acids. The CDR3 bases are TGTGCCAGCAGTTTGTCCGGACAGGGACTTGAAAAACTGTTTTTT. This encodes CASSLSGQGLEKLFF.

This chain uses TRBV9 with TRBJ1-2; D unclear. Trimming cost V 2 bases and J 4 bases, with 9 bases left between them. The CDR3 loop spans 13 amino acids. Germline V gene lookup returns CDR1 SGDLS and CDR2 YYNGEE. CDR3: CASSVAGVYGYTF. In DNA, the CDR3 is TGTGCCAGCAGCGTGGCTGGAGTCTATGGCTACACCTTC.

This chain connects TRBV9 to TRBJ2-7; TRBD2 matches 12 bases. With 3 bases clipped from V and 7 bases from J, the junction kept 8 bases outside the gene matches. Looked up from germline, CDR1 is SGDLS and CDR2 is YYNGEE. This CDR3 is built from 15 residues. Written as DNA, the CDR3 is TGTGCCAGCAGCGCAGGACTAGCGGGGCGGGTAGAGCAGTACTTC. Its protein product is CASSAGLAGRVEQYF. The entire variable domain, with the rest obtained from reference TRBV9 and TRBJ2-7, is as follows: DSGVTQTPKHLITATGQRVTLRCSPRSGDLSVYWYQQSLDQGLQFLIQYYNGEERAKGNILERFSAQQFPDLHSELNLSSLELGDSALYFCASSAGLAGRVEQYFGPGTRLTVT.

This clonotype was detected many times. V is TRBV20-1 and J is TRBJ1-1; 7 bases align to TRBD1. The V and J ends lost 6 bases and 2 bases, in that order; junction bases with no gene match: 6. CDR1 is DFQATT, CDR2 SNEGSKA, per germline (reference sequence). The CDR3 extends over 13 amino acids. The CDR3 is CSANRGLNTEAFF. The CDR3 DNA reads TGCAGTGCCAACAGGGGACTTAACACTGAAGCTTTCTTT.

As regards this clonotype: Given a much more abundant clone one base away, this may be a read error. The chain recombines TRBV2 with TRBJ2-2; D remains unclear. The CDR3 spans 13 residues. Germline V lookup: CDR1 SNHLY, CDR2 FYNNEI. V was cut by 5 bases and J by 1 base, with 5 bases left in between. The CDR3: CASSSRNTGELFF. The CDR3 region has the DNA TGTGCCAGCAGTTCCAGGAACACCGGGGAGCTGTTTTTT.

The chain couples TRBV20-1 to TRBJ1-5, with a possible D match to TRBD1 (5 bases). Germline CDR1 and CDR2: DFQATT and SNEGSKA (reference sequence). Trimming took off 2 bases at V and 7 bases at J, with 15 bases between the two ends. The CDR3 runs to 14 residues. CDR3 sequence reads: CSARSYGGGQPQHF. The CDR3 DNA follows: TGCAGTGCTAGAAGTTATGGGGGAGGGCAGCCCCAGCATTTT.

This chain connects TRBV12-3 or TRBV12-4 to TRBJ1-6, with D tentatively TRBD1 (6 bases). CDR3 length: 15 amino acids. V lost 4 bases and J 6 bases, leaving 13 bases between the germline ends. The CDR3 spells CASSSLQGFNSPLHF. CDR3 nucleotides: TGTGCCAGCAGTTCACTACAGGGATTTAATTCACCCCTCCACTTT.

A few counts support this clonotype. The chain has TRBV20-1 and TRBJ2-5; TRBD2 is a possible D gene (6 bases). The CDR3 is 14 residues long. The germline gives CDR1 DFQATT, CDR2 SNEGSKA (reference sequence). Trimming removed 6 bases at V and 4 bases at J, with 18 bases between. The CDR3 reads CSAPRTGGGETQYF. The CDR3 coding sequence is TGCAGTGCCCCCCGGACCGGGGGAGGAGAGACCCAGTACTTC.

This clonotype was observed at least ten times. This chain uses TRBV20-1 with TRBJ1-2, with D unresolved. Germline CDR1 and CDR2: DFQATT and SNEGSKA (reference sequence). The V and J ends lost 0 bases and 2 bases respectively, with 13 bases between them. The CDR3 covers 15 residues. This CDR3 is CSARDPIGYNYGYTF. CDR3 sequence (DNA): TGCAGTGCTAGAGATCCTATAGGATACAACTATGGCTACACCTTC.

This chain links TRBV20-1 with TRBJ1-1; the D gene is possibly TRBD1 (5 bases). Germline values: CDR1 DFQATT, CDR2 SNEGSKA (reference sequence). Trimming cost V 6 bases and J 4 bases, with 18 bases left between them. This CDR3 has 14 residues. CDR3 in amino acids: CSATKVGGSTEAFF. The CDR3 coding sequence is TGCAGTGCCACAAAGGTGGGGGGGTCCACTGAAGCTTTCTTT.

This clonotype has at least ten counts. The genes are TRBV9 and TRBJ2-5; 13 positions match TRBD2. The CDR3 length is 16 residues. Germline CDR1 SGDLS, CDR2 YYNGEE. V lost 0 bases to trimming and J lost 2 bases; unmatched junction nucleotides: 1. CDR3 sequence: CASSVGGLAGQETQYF. In nucleotides, the CDR3 is TGTGCCAGCAGCGTAGGGGGACTAGCGGGGCAAGAGACCCAGTACTTC.

The sample holds many counts of this clonotype. The V and J genes are TRBV7-9 and TRBJ1-2; D perhaps matches TRBD1 (5 bases). V was shortened by 5 bases and J by 13 bases, with 14 bases between the two germline ends. The CDR3 runs to 11 residues. Germline values: CDR1 SEHNR, CDR2 FQNEAQ (reference sequence). CDR3 region: CASSAFRDCTF. CDR3 sequence (DNA): TGTGCCAGCAGCGCTTTCCGGGACTGCACCTTC.

This clonotype was counted between two and nine times. The chain has TRBV20-1 and TRBJ2-7; TRBD2 might be the D (6 bases). Trimming left V 3 bases short and J 0 bases short, with 9 bases between. Germline CDR1 is DFQATT and CDR2 is SNEGSKA (reference sequence). The CDR3 contains 13 residues. CDR3 in DNA: TGCAGTGCTAGGGACGGGAGCTCCTACGAGCAGTACTTC. Protein product: CSARDGSSYEQYF.

The chain couples TRBV20-1 to TRBJ2-7; 7 nucleotides match TRBD2. The CDR3 runs 14 residues. V was clipped by 6 bases and J by 5 bases; unmatched bases: 13. Germline V gene lookup returns CDR1 DFQATT and CDR2 SNEGSKA (reference sequence). CDR3 region: CSAPKAGELNEQYF. The CDR3 bases are TGCAGTGCCCCCAAGGCGGGAGAACTTAACGAGCAGTACTTC.

Regarding this clonotype: The germline gene is not matched at one end of the junction; a read error may be the cause. This rearrangement joins TRBV20-1 to TRBJ2-5; TRBD1 or TRBD2 may be the D gene (5 bases each). CDR1 is DFQATT and CDR2 is SNEGSKA in the germline V gene (reference sequence). This CDR3 has 16 amino acids. As DNA, the CDR3 is TGCAGTGCGAGAGTCGGGACCCATTCCGGGCTAGAGACCCAGTACTTC. Translation gives CSARVGTHSGLETQYF.

This clonotype was observed many times. J is TRBJ2-5 and V is TRBV20-1; tentative D call: TRBD1 (5 bases). Trimming took 0 bases from V and 3 from J, leaving 11 bases between them. The CDR3 totals 14 residues. Germline V gives CDR1 DFQATT, CDR2 SNEGSKA (reference sequence). The DNA of the CDR3 is TGCAGTGCTAGAGATTATGGCAGGGAAGAGACCCAGTACTTC. This codes for CSARDYGREETQYF.

This clonotype was detected many times. V gene TRBV30 combines with J gene TRBJ1-6, with 7 positions matching TRBD1. The CDR3 has 13 amino acids. Germline V CDR1 and CDR2: GTSNPN, SVGIG (reference sequence). J gave up 11 bases and V 2 bases, and 6 bases lay outside the gene matches. The CDR3 DNA reads TGTGCCTGGAGTCTCTCAGGGGGTACACCCCTCCACTTT. This translates into CAWSLSGGTPLHF.

The chain combines TRBV3-1 with TRBJ2-7; TRBD1 is a possible D gene (5 bases). The CDR3 covers 13 residues. Deletions cut 4 bases from V and 2 bases from J, with 9 bases between. Germline-derived CDR1 and CDR2 are LGHDT and YNNKEL (reference sequence). Here the CDR3 DNA reads TGTGCCAGCAGCCGATCGACAGCCTACGAGCAGTACTTC. As protein: CASSRSTAYEQYF.

This clonotype was seen repeatedly, ten times or more. V usage is TRBV7-2 and J usage is TRBJ1-5; D is undetermined. This CDR3 comprises 13 residues. V was clipped by 5 bases and J by 4 bases, with 9 bases between them. The germline CDR1 and CDR2 sequences are SGHTA and FQGNSA. The CDR3, as DNA: TGTGCCAGCAGCCCCGATCAGAATCAGCCCCAGCATTTT. It yields the protein CASSPDQNQPQHF.

This clonotype showed up many times. This chain's CDR3 is CASSSGLRGEQFF. Here the CDR3 DNA reads TGTGCCAGCAGTTCGGGACTCCGCGGTGAGCAGTTCTTC. The rearrangement uses TRBV6-5 and TRBJ2-1; maybe TRBD2 (6 bases). V lost 4 bases to trimming and J lost 9 bases, with 13 bases between them. The CDR3 extends over 13 amino acids. Germline loops: CDR1 MNHEY, CDR2 SVGAGI.